These T cell receptor beta chains were read from a single sample in a study of cytomegalovirus exposure and HLA in healthy donors. Using immunoSEQ multiplex PCR, the repertoire was profiled, and TCRdb retains in-frame clones only, with some absent. The sample lists 85,000 to 120,000 clones; 60% to 80% were seen once. Sequencing was performed on PBMCs. The receptor source for this set is a man aged 35 to 55 in good health and CMV-seronegative. CDR3s include the opening cysteine and the closing phenylalanine or tryptophan. Fields, in order: V gene, clone size, D gene, J gene, CDR3 protein, CDR3 DNA. The D gene is left open where the match is weak. The size field is filled for only some rows; it gives once, few, many or a size class.

>TRBV5-4|-|TRBD2|TRBJ2-3
CASRASGGAGGDTQYF
TGTGCCAGCCGGGCTAGCGGGGGGGCCGGTGGAGATACGCAGTATTTT
>TRBV28|-|TRBD2|TRBJ2-3
CASSSLAGGTDTQYF
TGTGCCAGCAGTTCACTAGCGGGGGGCACAGATACGCAGTATTTT
>TRBV6-6|-|TRBD1|TRBJ1-1
CASSFRDRERGEAFF
TGTGCCAGCAGTTTCCGGGACAGGGAACGTGGTGAAGCTTTCTTT
>TRBV7-9|many|-|TRBJ1-1
CASSPGMRTEAFF
TGTGCCAGCAGCCCAGGGATGAGGACTGAAGCTTTCTTT
>TRBV18|-|TRBD2|TRBJ2-2
CASSPEGLGAGELFF
TGTGCCAGCTCACCAGAGGGACTAGGCGCCGGGGAGCTGTTTTTT
>TRBV6-1|few|-|TRBJ1-1
CASSELTETEAFF
TGTGCCAGCAGTGAACTAACGGAGACTGAAGCTTTCTTT
>TRBV7-2|-|-|TRBJ2-2
CASSPDHLGGGELFF
TGTGCCAGCAGCCCCGACCATTTGGGGGGCGGGGAGCTGTTTTTT
>TRBV29-1|-|TRBD1|TRBJ1-1
CSATVGQGNTAAFF
TGCAGCGCTACAGTGGGACAGGGGAACACTGCAGCTTTCTTT
>TRBV19|-|TRBD1|TRBJ2-1
CASSPRDSRNEQFF
TGTGCCAGTAGTCCTAGGGACAGTCGCAATGAGCAGTTCTTC
>TRBV18|few|-|TRBJ2-5
CASSPSGRETQYF
TGTGCCAGCTCACCAAGCGGTCGAGAGACCCAGTACTTC
>TRBV5-8|-|-|TRBJ1-6
CASRRYNSPLHF
TGTGCCAGCAGGAGGTATAATTCACCCCTCCACTTT
>TRBV10-2|-|TRBD2|TRBJ2-1
CATKLAGGYNEQFF
TGCGCCACCAAACTAGCGGGGGGCTACAATGAGCAGTTCTTC
>TRBV7-9|-|TRBD2|TRBJ2-3
CASKLLAGGTDTQYF
TGTGCCAGCAAGCTGCTAGCGGGGGGAACAGATACGCAGTATTTT
>TRBV7-9|-|TRBD1|TRBJ2-7
CASSRPRGPGSYEQYF
TGTGCCAGCAGCCGGCCGAGGGGGCCGGGATCCTACGAGCAGTACTTC
>TRBV7-9|-|-|TRBJ1-2
CASSLGATEYGYTF
TGTGCCAGCAGCTTAGGTGCGACAGAATATGGCTACACCTTC